A selection of T cell receptor beta chains follows, all from one sample in a study of identifying expanded T cells in peripheral blood. This table comes from immunoSEQ multiplex PCR, and its TCRdb copy is limited to in-frame clones, with some not included. The sample has about 86,000 clones, approximately 85% seen once. The sequenced sample consisted of blood. Every receptor here comes from a person aged 18 to 70 in good health. Each CDR3 is given with its conserved first and last residue. A D gene is named only where the DNA matches it firmly. Clone size appears in some rows only: once, few, many, or a class for an expanded clone.

>NA|TRBV11-3|once|TRBJ2-5
TGTGCCAGTGGGGTAGAGACCCAGTACTTC
CASGVETQYF
>TRBD1|TRBV5-4|NA|TRBJ2-1
TGTGCCAGCAGCCAACAGGGGGCGAGTTACAATGAGCAGTTCTTC
CASSQQGASYNEQFF
>NA|TRBV2|NA|TRBJ1-2
TGTGCCAGCGGATCAGAAACACCCTTAAGGGATGGCTACACCTTC
CASGSETPLRDGYTF
>NA|TRBV5-1|NA|TRBJ1-5
TGCGCCAGCAGACCCGATAGCAATCAGCCCCAGCATTTT
CASRPDSNQPQHF
>TRBD2|TRBV7-2|NA|TRBJ2-2
TGTGCCAGCAGCCCCCAGGGACTAGCGGGGGGATCGAACACCGGGGAGCTGTTTTTT
CASSPQGLAGGSNTGELFF
>NA|TRBV7-9|NA|TRBJ1-1
TGTGCCAGCAGCTTAGAGGTAGTCACTGAAGCTTTCTTT
CASSLEVVTEAFF
>NA|TRBV7-9|NA|TRBJ1-1
TGTGCCAGCGATCCAAAAGACGGGGGGACACCTAGAATGAACACTGAAGCTTTCTTT
CASDPKDGGTPRMNTEAFF
>NA|TRBV23-1|NA|TRBJ2-6
TGCGCCAGCAGTCAATGGTGGGGGGGCGGGGCCAACGTCCTGACTTTC
CASSQWWGGGANVLTF
>NA|TRBV6-5|NA|TRBJ1-2
TGTGCCAGCAGTTACTCTTCCCATAACTATGGCTACACCTTC
CASSYSSHNYGYTF
>NA|TRBV5-5|NA|TRBJ1-1
TGTGCCAGCAGCTTGAGGCATCAGAACACTGAAGCTTTCTTT
CASSLRHQNTEAFF
>NA|TRBV6-5|NA|TRBJ1-3
TGTGCCAGCAGGAATCCCTCTGGAAACACCATATATTTT
CASRNPSGNTIYF
>NA|TRBV6-5|NA|TRBJ2-3
TGTGCCAGTCGTGTGGTAGCGGGCACAGATACGCAGTATTTT
CASRVVAGTDTQYF
>NA|TRBV7-3|NA|TRBJ2-3
TGTGCCAGCAGCTTAAGTCCCTCTTGGATGGATACGCAGTATTTT
CASSLSPSWMDTQYF
>TRBD2|TRBV11-2|NA|TRBJ2-5
TGTGCCAGCAGCTTTTGGCCTAGCGGGGATCAAGAGACCCAGTACTTC
CASSFWPSGDQETQYF
>TRBD1|TRBV30|NA|TRBJ1-1
TGTGCCTGGAGTGCCGACAGGGGCACTGAAGCTTTCTTT
CAWSADRGTEAFF
>TRBD1|TRBV29-1|NA|TRBJ2-5
TGCAGCGTCGAGTGGACAGGGGGCGGAGAGACCCAGTACTTC
CSVEWTGGGETQYF
>TRBD1|TRBV7-8|medium-sized|TRBJ2-7
TGTGCCAGCAGCGTGGACAGGGCCTACGAGCAGTACTTC
CASSVDRAYEQYF
>NA|TRBV11-3|NA|TRBJ1-6
TGTGCCAGCAGCTTTCAGGGGTTGGGATCACCCCTCCACTTT
CASSFQGLGSPLHF